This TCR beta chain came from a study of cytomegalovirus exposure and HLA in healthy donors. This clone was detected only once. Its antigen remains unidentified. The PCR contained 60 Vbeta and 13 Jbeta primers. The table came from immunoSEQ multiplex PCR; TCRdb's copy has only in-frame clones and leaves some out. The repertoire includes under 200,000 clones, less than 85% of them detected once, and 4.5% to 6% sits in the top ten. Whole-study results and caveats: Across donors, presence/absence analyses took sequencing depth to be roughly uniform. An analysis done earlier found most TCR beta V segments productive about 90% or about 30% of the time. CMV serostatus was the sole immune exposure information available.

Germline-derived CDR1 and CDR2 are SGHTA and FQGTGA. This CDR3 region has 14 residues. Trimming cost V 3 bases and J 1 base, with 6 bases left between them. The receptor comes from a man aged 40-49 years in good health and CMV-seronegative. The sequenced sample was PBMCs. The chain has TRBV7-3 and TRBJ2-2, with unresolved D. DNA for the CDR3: TGTGCCAGCAGCTTGCAGGAGAACACCGGGGAGCTGTTTTTT. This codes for CASSLQENTGELFF.